This T cell receptor beta chain was recorded in a study of beta chain features in type 1 diabetes. Every participating donor gave one draw, a heparinised blood sample averaging about 110 mL. CD45RO/CCR7/CD25/CD127/CD95/CD27 staining was used to isolate CD4+ naive, central memory, regulatory and stem cell-like memory cells by sorting. As concerns this clone: Its specificity is not known.

Sequenced material consisted of expressed TCRB transcripts (all of the isolated RNA was reverse transcribed). Profiled with immunoSEQ multiplex PCR; TCRdb holds only in-frame clones, not every one. The table has under 300,000 clones, around 16% seen once; the top ten hold approximately 0.081%. Study outcomes and limitations: Resolution of whether HLA type affects TCRB rearrangement was not achieved here. When Type 1 diabetes patients were examined, their TCRB CDR3s proved moderately but significantly shorter in all four CD4+ subsets.

The V gene's germline CDR1 is LNHDA and CDR2 SQIVND (reference sequence). The CDR3 totals 14 residues. Germline trimming cut 7 bases from V and 2 bases from J; bases unmatched to any gene: 7. This sequence was found in a man between 25 and 39 years old with type 1 diabetes. Sequencing used naive CD4+ T cells from blood. J is TRBJ2-7 and V is TRBV19; 8 nucleotides match TRBD1. The CDR3, as DNA: TGTGCCAGTAAGCCTCGACAGGGGACCTACGAGCAGTACTTC. Translated: CASKPRQGTYEQYF.